The sequence of this T cell receptor beta chain was determined in a study of T cell changes during pregnancy in multiple sclerosis. Method: immunoSEQ multiplex PCR; TCRdb's copy keeps in-frame clones and lacks some. The sample holds fewer than 20,000 clones, roughly 88% seen once. CDR3 length: 11 residues. V lost 2 bases to trimming and J lost 5 bases, with 4 bases between them. Per germline, CDR1 SGHRS and CDR2 YFSETQ. The rearrangement joins TRBV5-1 to TRBJ2-5; D unresolved. The sequenced sample was CD8+ T cells from peripheral blood mononuclear cells, obtained after pregnancy. This TCR was recovered from a female donor in good health, enrolled as a control in a pregnancy study. The CDR3 loop is CASSFGETQYF. The CDR3 DNA is TGCGCCAGCAGCTTCGGGGAGACCCAGTACTTC.